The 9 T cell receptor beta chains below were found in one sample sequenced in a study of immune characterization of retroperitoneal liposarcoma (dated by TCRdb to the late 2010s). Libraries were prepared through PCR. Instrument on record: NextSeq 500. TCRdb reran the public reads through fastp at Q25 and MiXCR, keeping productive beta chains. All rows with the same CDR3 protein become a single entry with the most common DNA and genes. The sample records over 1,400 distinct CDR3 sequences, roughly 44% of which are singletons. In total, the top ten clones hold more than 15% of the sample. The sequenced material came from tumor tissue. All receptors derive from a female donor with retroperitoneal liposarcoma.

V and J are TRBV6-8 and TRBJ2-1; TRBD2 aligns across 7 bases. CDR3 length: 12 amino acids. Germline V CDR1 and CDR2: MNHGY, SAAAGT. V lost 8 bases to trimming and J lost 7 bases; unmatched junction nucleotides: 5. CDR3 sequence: CASGTNLNEQFF. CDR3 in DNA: TGTGCCAGCGGGACTAACTTGAATGAGCAGTTCTTC.

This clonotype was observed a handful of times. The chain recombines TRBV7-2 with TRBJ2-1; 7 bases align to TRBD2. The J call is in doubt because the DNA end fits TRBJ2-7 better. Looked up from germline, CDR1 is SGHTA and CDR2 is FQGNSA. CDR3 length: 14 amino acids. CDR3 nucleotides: TGTGCCAGCAGCTTAGCCGGCGGGAGCTACGAGCAGTACTTC. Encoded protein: CASSLAGGSYEQYF.

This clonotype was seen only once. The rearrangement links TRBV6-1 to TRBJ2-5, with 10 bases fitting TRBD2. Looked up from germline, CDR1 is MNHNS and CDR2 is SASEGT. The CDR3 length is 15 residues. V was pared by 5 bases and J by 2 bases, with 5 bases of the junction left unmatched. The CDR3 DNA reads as TGTGCCAGCAGTCGGCGAGCGGGAGGGCAAGAGACCCAGTACTTC. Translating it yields CASSRRAGGQETQYF.

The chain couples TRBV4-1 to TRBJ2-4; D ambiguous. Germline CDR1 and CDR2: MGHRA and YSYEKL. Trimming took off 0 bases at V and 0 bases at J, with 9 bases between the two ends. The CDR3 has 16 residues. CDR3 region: CASSQEGSLAKNIQYF. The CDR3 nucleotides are TGCGCCAGCAGCCAAGAAGGGTCTTTAGCCAAAAACATTCAGTACTTC.

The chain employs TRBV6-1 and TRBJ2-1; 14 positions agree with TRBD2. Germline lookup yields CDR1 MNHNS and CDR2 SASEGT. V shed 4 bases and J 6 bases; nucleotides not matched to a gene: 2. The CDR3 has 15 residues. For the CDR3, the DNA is TGTGCCAGCAGTGGACTAGCGGGAGGGGTCAATGAGCAGTTCTTC. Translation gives CASSGLAGGVNEQFF.

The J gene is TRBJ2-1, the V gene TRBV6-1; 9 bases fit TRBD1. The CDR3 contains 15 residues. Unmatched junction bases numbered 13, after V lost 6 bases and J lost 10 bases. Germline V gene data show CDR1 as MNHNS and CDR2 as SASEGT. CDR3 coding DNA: TGTGCCAGCAGGATAGGACAGGGGACCACCTACGAGCAGTTCTTC. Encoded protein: CASRIGQGTTYEQFF.

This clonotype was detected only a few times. This CDR3 is CASSSQGVRNTEAFF. DNA for the CDR3: TGTGCCAGCAGTTCGCAGGGGGTGCGGAACACTGAAGCTTTCTTT. The V call is TRBV6-1, the J call TRBJ1-1; 7 bases fit TRBD1. With V trimmed by 5 bases and J by 1 base, 7 bases remained unmatched. The CDR3 length is 15 residues. Per the germline V gene, CDR1 is MNHNS and CDR2 is SASEGT.

CDR3 sequence (DNA): TGTGCCAGCAGTTACTCCCTAGCAGGAAGGCAGTACTTC. This codes for CASSYSLAGRQYF. This chain joins TRBV6-7 and TRBJ2-1; tentatively, D is TRBD2 (5 bases). The assigned J gene may be wrong: the sequence end matches TRBJ2-7 better. TRBV6-7 belongs to the ORF category, with a function that is uncertain. The CDR3 runs to 13 residues.

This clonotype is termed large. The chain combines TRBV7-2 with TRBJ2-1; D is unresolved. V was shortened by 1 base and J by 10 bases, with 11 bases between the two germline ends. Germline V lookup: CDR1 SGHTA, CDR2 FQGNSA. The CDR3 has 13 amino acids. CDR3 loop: CASSLGPQAEQFF. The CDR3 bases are TGTGCCAGCAGCTTAGGACCGCAAGCCGAGCAGTTCTTC.